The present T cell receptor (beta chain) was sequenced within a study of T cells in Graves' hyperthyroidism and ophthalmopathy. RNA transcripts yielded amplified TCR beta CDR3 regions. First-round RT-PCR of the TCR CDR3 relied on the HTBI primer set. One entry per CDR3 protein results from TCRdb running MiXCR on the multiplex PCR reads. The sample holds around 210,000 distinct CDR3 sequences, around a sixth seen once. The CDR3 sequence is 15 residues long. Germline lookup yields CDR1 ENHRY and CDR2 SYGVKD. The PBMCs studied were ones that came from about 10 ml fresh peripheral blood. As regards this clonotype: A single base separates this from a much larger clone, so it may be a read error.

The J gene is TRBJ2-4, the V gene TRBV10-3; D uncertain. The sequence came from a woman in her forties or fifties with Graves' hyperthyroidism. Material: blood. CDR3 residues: CAVSESLDPKNIQYF. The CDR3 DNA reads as TGTGCCGTCAGTGAGTCTCTCGACCCGAAAAACATTCAGTACTTC.